These 20 T cell receptor beta chains originate from one sample sequenced in a study of read filtering for tumor transcriptome and immune sequencing. From approximately 430 ng of RNA, a library with molecular barcoded alpha/delta and beta/gamma adaptors was made. TCRdb analysed the reads with MiXCR anew, one entry per CDR3 protein. Here the sample spans 40,000 or so distinct CDR3 sequences, about an eighth being singletons. The sequenced sample was a population of CD138-negative cells sorted from bone marrow. The receptors here all came from a donor over 35 with multiple myeloma.

This clonotype was recorded many times. The chain couples TRBV29-1 to TRBJ2-3; D gene unclear. The CDR3 length is 14 residues. V lost 7 bases and J 4 bases, leaving 18 bases between the germline ends. The germline gives CDR1 SQVTM, CDR2 ANQGSEA. CDR3 protein: CSAEGPDPADTQYF. The CDR3 coding sequence is TGCAGCGCCGAAGGACCAGATCCCGCAGATACGCAGTATTTT.

The table lists this clonotype with many counts. V usage is TRBV7-6 and J usage is TRBJ2-5; 8 bases are a match to TRBD2. The J segment lost 0 bases and the V segment lost 7 bases, leaving 16 bases of the junction unmatched. CDR1 and CDR2 from the germline V gene are SGHVS and FNYEAQ. The CDR3 loop spans 18 amino acids. The CDR3 DNA follows: TGTGCCAGCAAGAGAGCGGGAGCCTTAGCCCCCAACCAAGAGACCCAGTACTTC. This encodes CASKRAGALAPNQETQYF. Filled out from reference TRBV7-6 and TRBJ2-5, the complete variable domain reads GAGVSQSPRYKVTKRGQDVALRCDPISGHVSLYWYRQALGQGPEFLTYFNYEAQQDKSGLPNDRFSAERPEGSISTLTIQRTEQRDSAMYRCASKRAGALAPNQETQYFGPGTRLLVL.

As for this clonotype: A much more abundant neighbour one base away suggests this may be a read error. The V gene is TRBV20-1, the J gene TRBJ2-2; D uncertain. The germline V and J ends were trimmed by 6 bases and 4 bases, with 12 bases remaining between them. CDR1 and CDR2 from the germline V gene are DFQATT and SNEGSKA (reference sequence). The CDR3 consists of 13 residues. DNA of the CDR3: TGCAGTGCAACCCCTCCGAGCACCGGGGAGCTGTTTTTT. This codes for CSATPPSTGELFF.

On this clonotype: A read error is possible here, since a much larger clone lies one base away. The J gene is TRBJ2-7, the V gene TRBV19, with 7 nucleotides matching TRBD2. Germline V gives CDR1 LNHDA, CDR2 SQIVND (reference sequence). V trimming: 6 bases; J trimming: 2 bases; junction bases outside the gene matches: 10. The CDR3 contains 15 residues. This CDR3 reads CASRATSDSTYEQYF. The CDR3 DNA is TGTGCCAGTAGGGCCACTAGCGACTCGACCTACGAGCAGTACTTC.

Ten or more counts support this clonotype. This chain links TRBV12-3 or TRBV12-4 with TRBJ2-1, with TRBD2 matching over 9 bases. Trimming removed 10 bases from V and 7 bases from J; junction bases left unmatched: 20. The CDR3 length is 17 residues. CDR3 nucleotides: TGTGCCACCACGTTAGGTGGCCTAGCGGGAACGGTAAATGAGCAGTTCTTC. It specifies CATTLGGLAGTVNEQFF.

In this sample, this clonotype turned up many times. The chain carries TRBV29-1 and TRBJ1-1; the D is unclear. Germline CDR1 SQVTM, CDR2 ANQGSEA. Trimming cost V 0 bases and J 1 base, with 6 bases left between them. This CDR3 has 13 residues. CDR3 residues: CSVEEYPNTEAFF. Written as DNA, the CDR3 is TGCAGCGTTGAAGAGTATCCGAACACTGAAGCTTTCTTT.

This clonotype was counted ten times or more. The V gene is TRBV7-3, the J gene TRBJ2-5; 7 bases align to TRBD2. The CDR3 runs 14 residues. Germline-derived CDR1 and CDR2 are SGHTA and FQGTGA. V was clipped by 6 bases and J by 4 bases; unmatched bases: 8. The CDR3 coding sequence is TGTGCCAGCAGTCATTGGGGAGGGTCAGAGACCCAGTACTTC. This translates into CASSHWGGSETQYF.

This clonotype is a singleton in its sample. Being one base from a much bigger clone, this may be a read error. The chain has TRBV19 and TRBJ2-5, with TRBD2 matching 7 bases. CDR1 and CDR2 (germline): LNHDA, SQIVND (reference sequence). The J segment lost 3 bases and the V segment lost 6 bases, leaving 10 bases of the junction unmatched. The CDR3 spans 15 residues. In DNA, the CDR3 is TGTGCCAGTAGACCTACTGGCGGGAGAAAAGAGACCCAGTACTTC. This sequence encodes CASRPTGGRKETQYF.

This clonotype was counted only a few times. Given a much more abundant clone one base away, this may be a read error. The chain joins TRBV6-1 to TRBJ2-4; 8 bases are shared with TRBD2. The V and J ends lost 0 bases and 0 bases, in that order; junction bases with no gene match: 16. This CDR3 contains 21 residues. Germline-derived CDR1 and CDR2 are MNHNS and SASEGT. CDR3 protein: CASSEAGLAGTTRPAKNIQYF. CDR3 nucleotide sequence: TGTGCCAGCAGTGAAGCGGGGTTAGCGGGAACTACCCGACCAGCCAAAAACATTCAGTACTTC.

This clonotype was counted many times. This chain uses TRBV6-6 with TRBJ2-5; a possible D gene is TRBD2 (6 bases). V lost 5 bases and J lost 5, with 12 bases in between. The germline V gene encodes CDR1 MNHNY and CDR2 SVGAGI (reference sequence). This CDR3 has 13 amino acids. CDR3 nucleotides: TGTGCCAGCAGTGCCCCGGGGAGGGAGACCCAGTACTTC. Translating it yields CASSAPGRETQYF.

This clonotype showed up many times. The V gene is TRBV30, the J gene TRBJ2-4; D call uncertain. CDR1 is GTSNPN, CDR2 SVGIG, per germline (reference sequence). The CDR3 has 15 amino acids. Trimming shortened V by 0 bases and J by 0 bases, and 9 bases separated the two germline ends. Here the CDR3 reads CAWSVTFTAKNIQYF. The CDR3 coding sequence is TGTGCCTGGAGTGTGACTTTCACAGCCAAAAACATTCAGTACTTC.

Many counts were recorded for this clonotype. The chain links TRBV20-1 to TRBJ2-3; 7 nucleotides agree with TRBD2. Germline CDR1 reads DFQATT; CDR2 reads SNEGSKA (reference sequence). The V and J ends lost 2 bases and 1 base, in that order; junction bases with no gene match: 3. The CDR3 has 14 amino acids. This CDR3 reads CSARLAGGTDTQYF. The CDR3 region has the DNA TGCAGTGCTAGACTCGCGGGAGGCACAGATACGCAGTATTTT.

This clonotype has a count of ten or more. V usage is TRBV20-1 and J usage is TRBJ2-5; 7 bases align to TRBD2. Germline trimming cut 3 bases from V and 5 bases from J; bases unmatched to any gene: 12. The CDR3 is 15 amino acids. Germline CDR1 reads DFQATT; CDR2 reads SNEGSKA (reference sequence). CDR3 DNA: TGCAGTGCTAGGGGATCTAGCGGCACGGGGGAGACCCAGTACTTC. Encoded protein: CSARGSSGTGETQYF.

As to this clonotype: This may be a read error, as it is one base from a much larger clone. This chain links TRBV27 with TRBJ1-6; D might be TRBD1 (5 bases). Germline assignment: CDR1 MNHEY and CDR2 SMNVEV (reference sequence). The CDR3 is 15 residues long. CDR3 region: CASSPGGGTNSPLRF. The CDR3 DNA reads TGTGCCAGCAGCCCTGGCGGGGGGACTAATTCACCCCTCCGCTTT.

This clonotype appeared many times. The rearrangement joins TRBV7-3 to TRBJ2-3; D might be TRBD1 (5 bases). Germline CDR1 reads SGHTA; CDR2 reads FQGTGA. The CDR3 runs to 15 residues. V was clipped by 5 bases and J by 2 bases, with 14 bases between them. In DNA form, the CDR3 reads TGTGCCAGCAGCGCTACAGGTTCTGACACAGATACGCAGTATTTT. This encodes CASSATGSDTDTQYF. Using reference TRBV7-3 and TRBJ2-3 for the parts outside the CDR3, the full variable domain is GAGVSQTPSNKVTEKGKYVELRCDPISGHTALYWYRQSLGQGPEFLIYFQGTGAADDSGLPNDRFFAVRPEGSVSTLKIQRTERGDSAVYLCASSATGSDTDTQYFGPGTRLTVL.

The V gene is TRBV18, the J gene TRBJ2-5; unclear D gene. With 4 bases removed from V and 0 bases from J, the gap between germline ends came to 3 bases. Germline loops: CDR1 KGHSH, CDR2 LQKENI. The CDR3 has 12 residues. The CDR3 nucleotides are TGTGCCAGCTCACGGAACCAAGAGACCCAGTACTTC. This encodes CASSRNQETQYF.

This clonotype showed up just a few times. The genes are TRBV19 and TRBJ2-1; TRBD1 aligns across 8 bases. J lost 0 bases, V lost 7 bases, and 8 bases had no gene match. Per germline, CDR1 LNHDA and CDR2 SQIVND (reference sequence). The CDR3 contains 16 residues. DNA for the CDR3: TGTGCCAGTACCTCACGGACAGGGAGCTCCTACAATGAGCAGTTCTTC. Translation gives CASTSRTGSSYNEQFF.

A note on this clonotype: With a far larger clone one base away, a read error is the likely cause. This chain connects TRBV7-2 to TRBJ2-1; no firm D call. CDR1 is SGHTA and CDR2 is FQGNSA in the germline V gene. This CDR3 region has 15 residues. In nucleotides, the CDR3 is TGCGCCAGCAGCCTGACGTCGAGCTCCTACAATGTGCAGTTCTTC. It encodes CASSLTSSSYNVQFF.

This clonotype was observed at least ten times. The V and J genes are TRBV2 and TRBJ1-5; D remains unclear. The V gene lost 5 bases and the J gene lost 6 bases, with 17 bases spanning the gap. The CDR3 is 15 residues long. CDR1 SNHLY and CDR2 FYNNEI come from the germline V gene. The CDR3: CASSSGQAPTQPQHF. The CDR3 nucleotides are TGTGCCAGCAGTTCAGGCCAGGCTCCCACTCAGCCCCAGCATTTT. The full variable domain, rest sourced from reference TRBV2 and TRBJ1-5, is EPEVTQTPSHQVTQMGQEVILRCVPISNHLYFYWYRQILGQKVEFLVSFYNNEISEKSEIFDDQFSVERPDGSNFTLKIRSTKLEDSAMYFCASSSGQAPTQPQHFGDGTRLSIL.

This clonotype was seen at least ten times. The chain joins TRBV7-9 to TRBJ1-1; D might be TRBD1 (6 bases). Trimming left V 1 base short and J 5 bases short, with 11 bases between. This CDR3 region has 14 residues. Germline CDR1 and CDR2: SEHNR and FQNEAQ (reference sequence). The CDR3 loop is CASSLGQGFTEAFF. The DNA of the CDR3 is TGTGCCAGCAGCTTAGGGCAGGGGTTTACTGAAGCTTTCTTT. Looking up the rest from reference TRBV7-9 and TRBJ1-1 gives the full variable domain: DTGVSQNPRHKITKRGQNVTFRCDPISEHNRLYWYRQTLGQGPEFLTYFQNEAQLEKSRLLSDRFSAERPKGSFSTLEIQRTEQGDSAMYLCASSLGQGFTEAFFGQGTRLTVV.